The 13 T cell receptor beta chains below all came from one sample that was sequenced in a study of cytomegalovirus exposure and HLA in healthy donors. Primers for the PCR totalled 60 Vbeta and 13 Jbeta. Assay used: immunoSEQ multiplex PCR; TCRdb lists only in-frame clones, some missing. The data show roughly 100,000 clones, over 55% seen once. The sample comprised PBMCs. The receptor set was obtained from a female donor in good health and CMV-seronegative.

This chain joins TRBV28 and TRBJ1-5, with 8 bases that match TRBD1. Germline V gene sequence: CDR1 MDHEN, CDR2 SYDVKM. The J segment lost 3 bases and the V segment lost 4 bases, leaving 11 bases of the junction unmatched. The CDR3 covers 17 residues. The CDR3 sequence: CASSSLATGEDNQPQHF. The CDR3 DNA sequence: TGTGCCAGCAGTTCTCTAGCGACAGGGGAAGACAATCAGCCCCAGCATTTT.

This chain joins TRBV6-5 and TRBJ2-1; 8 bases align to TRBD2. Germline loops: CDR1 MNHEY, CDR2 SVGAGI. With 0 bases clipped from V and 6 bases from J, the junction kept 7 bases outside the gene matches. This CDR3 has 16 amino acids. CDR3 loop: CASSYSVQREFNEQFF. The CDR3 DNA follows: TGTGCCAGCAGTTACTCAGTCCAGCGGGAGTTCAATGAGCAGTTCTTC.

V and J are TRBV19 and TRBJ2-5; maybe TRBD1 (6 bases). The CDR3 totals 16 residues. Germline CDR1 is LNHDA and CDR2 is SQIVND (reference sequence). V was clipped by 3 bases and J by 2 bases, with 16 bases between them. This CDR3 is CASSMGLGGLQETQYF. As DNA, the CDR3 is TGTGCCAGTAGTATGGGGCTAGGGGGTCTTCAAGAGACCCAGTACTTC.

This clone was recorded a few times. The chain combines TRBV19 with TRBJ2-1; D might be TRBD2 (6 bases). The CDR3 loop spans 15 amino acids. V shed 5 bases and J shed 5 bases, with 16 bases lying between them. Germline V CDR1 and CDR2: LNHDA, SQIVND (reference sequence). The CDR3 coding sequence is TGTGCCAGTAGTCCCCCCGGGACTCCGAACAATGAGCAGTTCTTC. Its protein product is CASSPPGTPNNEQFF.

In its sample, this clone was seen once. The chain is built from TRBV6-6 and TRBJ2-2, with a possible D match to TRBD2 (6 bases). V shed 5 bases and J shed 3 bases, with 16 bases lying between them. The CDR3 consists of 16 residues. CDR1 is MNHNY and CDR2 is SVGAGI in the germline V gene (reference sequence). Written as DNA, the CDR3 is TGTGCCAGCAGTCCCGGGTGGGGGAGGTACACCGGGGAGCTGTTTTTT. Its translation is CASSPGWGRYTGELFF.

This clone appeared many times. The CDR3 DNA follows: TGTGCCAGCAGCCAAGGGCCAGCCTACGAGCAGTACTTC. Protein product: CASSQGPAYEQYF. The chain uses TRBV4-2 and TRBJ2-7, with D hard to call. The CDR3 loop spans 13 amino acids. Per the germline V gene, CDR1 is LGHNA and CDR2 is YNFKEQ. Trimming took off 1 base at V and 2 bases at J, with 6 bases between the two ends.

The rearrangement joins TRBV18 to TRBJ1-1; 9 bases line up with TRBD1. V trimming: 6 bases; J trimming: 4 bases; junction bases outside the gene matches: 9. The CDR3 spans 15 residues. From germline, CDR1 is KGHSH and CDR2 LQKENI. The CDR3 is CASSETGGEGTEAFF. CDR3 sequence (DNA): TGTGCCAGCTCCGAAACAGGGGGCGAGGGCACTGAAGCTTTCTTT.

This clone was seen a few times. This chain connects TRBV5-5 to TRBJ2-5; a weak D match, TRBD1 (5 bases). CDR3 length: 16 amino acids. V was clipped by 2 bases and J by 2 bases, with 16 bases between them. Germline V lookup: CDR1 SGHKS, CDR2 YYEKEE (reference sequence). In DNA form, the CDR3 reads TGTGCCAGCAGCTTAAACTTTATGGCAGGGCAAGAGACCCAGTACTTC. Translation: CASSLNFMAGQETQYF.

This clone appeared a single time. The chain is built from TRBV28 and TRBJ1-2, with D perhaps matching TRBD1 (6 bases). The V end was cut by 4 bases, the J end by 2 bases, with 20 bases between. CDR1 is MDHEN and CDR2 is SYDVKM in the germline V gene. This CDR3 spans 17 amino acids. The CDR3: CASSSPRGVGANYGYTF. The CDR3 DNA sequence: TGTGCCAGCAGTTCCCCACGGGGGGTGGGGGCGAACTATGGCTACACCTTC.

CDR3 sequence (DNA): TGTGCCAGCAGCTTAGTACAGTACAACTATGGCTACACCTTC. Translating it yields CASSLVQYNYGYTF. The rearrangement uses TRBV7-9 and TRBJ1-2; the D is unclear. The CDR3 covers 14 residues. Per the germline V gene, CDR1 is SEHNR and CDR2 is FQNEAQ (reference sequence). Trimming took off 1 base at V and 2 bases at J, with 8 bases between the two ends.

The rearrangement joins TRBV10-3 to TRBJ2-2, with 8 bases fitting TRBD1. Losses at the gene ends were 1 base for V and 1 base for J; bases not matched to a gene: 2. The CDR3 has 16 amino acids. Germline V gives CDR1 ENHRY, CDR2 SYGVKD. CDR3 protein: CAISELGQVNTGELFF. In DNA, the CDR3 is TGTGCCATCAGTGAGTTGGGACAGGTGAACACCGGGGAGCTGTTTTTT.

The J gene is TRBJ2-7, the V gene TRBV28; D is perhaps TRBD1 (5 bases). The V gene lost 5 bases and the J gene lost 3 bases, with 8 bases spanning the gap. CDR1 and CDR2 (germline): MDHEN, SYDVKM. The length of the CDR3 is 12 residues. The CDR3 here is CASSLQVYEQYF. The CDR3 nucleotides are TGTGCCAGCAGTCTACAGGTCTACGAGCAGTACTTC.

The chain carries TRBV6-1 and TRBJ2-5; a possible D gene is TRBD2 (7 bases). CDR1 is MNHNS, CDR2 SASEGT, per germline. Trimming removed 1 base from V and 4 bases from J, with 19 bases in between. This CDR3 comprises 17 residues. The CDR3 loop reads CASSEGRTSWGAETQYF. In DNA form, the CDR3 reads TGTGCCAGCAGTGAAGGGCGGACTAGTTGGGGGGCAGAGACCCAGTACTTC.